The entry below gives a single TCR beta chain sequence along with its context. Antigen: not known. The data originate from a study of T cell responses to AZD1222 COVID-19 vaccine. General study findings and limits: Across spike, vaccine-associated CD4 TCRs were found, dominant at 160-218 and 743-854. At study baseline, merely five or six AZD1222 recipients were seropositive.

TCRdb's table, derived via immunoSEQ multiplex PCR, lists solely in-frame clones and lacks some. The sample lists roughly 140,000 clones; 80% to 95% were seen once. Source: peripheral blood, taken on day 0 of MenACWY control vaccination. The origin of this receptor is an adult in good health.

CDR3 residues: CASSFNILGTGELFF. In nucleotides, the CDR3 is TGTGCCAGCAGCTTCAACATTCTGGGGACCGGGGAGCTGTTTTTT. This chain connects TRBV11-2 to TRBJ2-2, with D unclear. The CDR3 totals 15 residues. The germline gives CDR1 SGHAT, CDR2 FQNNGV. Trimming pared 3 bases from V and 5 bases from J, leaving 13 bases between.